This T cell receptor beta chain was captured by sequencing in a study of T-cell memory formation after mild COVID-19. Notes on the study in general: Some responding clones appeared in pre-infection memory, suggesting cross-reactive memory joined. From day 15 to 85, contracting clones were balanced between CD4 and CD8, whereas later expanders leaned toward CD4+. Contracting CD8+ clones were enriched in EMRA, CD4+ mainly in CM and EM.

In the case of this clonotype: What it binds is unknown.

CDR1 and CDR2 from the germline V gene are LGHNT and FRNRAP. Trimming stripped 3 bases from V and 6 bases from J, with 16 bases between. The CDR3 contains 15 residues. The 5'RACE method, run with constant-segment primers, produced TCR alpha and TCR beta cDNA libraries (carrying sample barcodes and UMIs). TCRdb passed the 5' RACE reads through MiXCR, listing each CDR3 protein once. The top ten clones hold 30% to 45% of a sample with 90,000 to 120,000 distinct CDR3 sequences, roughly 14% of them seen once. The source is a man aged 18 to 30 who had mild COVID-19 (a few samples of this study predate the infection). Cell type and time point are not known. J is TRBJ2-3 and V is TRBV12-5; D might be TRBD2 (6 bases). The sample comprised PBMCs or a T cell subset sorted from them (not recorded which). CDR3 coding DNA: TGTGCTAGTGGTTTTAAAGCGGGCCCTCGGGATACGCAGTATTTT. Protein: CASGFKAGPRDTQYF.